One and the same sample provided the 16 T cell receptor beta chains below, sequenced in a study of blood T cell repertoires in COVID-19. Generated by immunoSEQ multiplex PCR, the TCRdb table keeps only in-frame clones and is missing some. This table holds 350,000 or so clones, around 91% found once. The sequenced sample was peripheral blood. These receptors originate from a man younger than 35 with active or convalescent COVID-19.

The rearrangement uses TRBV7-2 and TRBJ2-2, with TRBD2 matching over 7 bases. Trimming took 3 bases from V and 5 from J; bases not matched to a gene: 12. The CDR3 extends over 17 amino acids. Per the germline V gene, CDR1 is SGHTA and CDR2 is FQGNSA. As DNA, the CDR3 is TGTGCCAGCAGCTTTAGGATTGGGACTATATTAACCGGGGAGCTGTTTTTT. Translated, it gives CASSFRIGTILTGELFF.

CDR3 region: CASSLGQTGREQYF. DNA of the CDR3: TGTGCCAGCAGCTTGGGCCAAACAGGGCGGGAGCAGTACTTC. The chain carries TRBV5-4 and TRBJ2-7; D might be TRBD1 (6 bases). The CDR3 is 14 residues long. V was shortened by 0 bases and J by 7 bases, with 14 bases between the two germline ends. CDR1 SGHNT and CDR2 YYREEE come from the germline V gene (reference sequence).

The chain joins TRBV12-5 to TRBJ1-1, with D possibly TRBD1 on 6 matching bases. Trimming took 6 bases from V and 2 from J, leaving 13 bases between them. The germline gives CDR1 LGHNT, CDR2 FRNRAP. There are 14 residues in the CDR3. CDR3 bases: TGTGCTAGTGGGGCGCCAGGGGTTAACACTGAAGCTTTCTTT. Its protein product is CASGAPGVNTEAFF.

This clone was seen only a few times. The V call is TRBV7-3, the J call TRBJ2-2, with unresolved D. V gave up 4 bases and J gave up 3 bases, with 9 bases separating them. CDR3 length: 14 residues. CDR1 and CDR2 from the germline V gene are SGHTA and FQGTGA. For the CDR3, the DNA is TGTGCCAGCAGCTCACTTCCCGACACCGGGGAGCTGTTTTTT. Encoded protein: CASSSLPDTGELFF.

This chain links TRBV3-1 (or the pseudogene TRBV3-2) with TRBJ1-5; possibly TRBD1 for D (6 bases). CDR3 length: 15 residues. V shed 2 bases and J shed 0 bases, with 8 bases lying between them. Germline CDR1 LGHDT, CDR2 YNNKEL (reference sequence). The CDR3 region has the DNA TGTGCCAGCAGCCAATGGACAGTTAGCAATCAGCCCCAGCATTTT. Amino acids: CASSQWTVSNQPQHF.

This chain joins TRBV9 and TRBJ2-5; 7 bases line up with TRBD1. This CDR3 has 16 residues. Per the germline V gene, CDR1 is SGDLS and CDR2 is YYNGEE. With 4 bases clipped from V and 4 bases from J, the junction kept 13 bases outside the gene matches. The CDR3 DNA reads TGTGCCAGCAGCCTAAGGGCAGGGGGAAGGTTAGAGACCCAGTACTTC. Its translation is CASSLRAGGRLETQYF.

The CDR3 DNA sequence: TGTGCCAGCAGCCCAGAGACCATTCTAGCGGGGGGGCCTGTAAATGAGCAGTTCTTC. Amino acids: CASSPETILAGGPVNEQFF. The chain links TRBV3-1 (or the pseudogene TRBV3-2) to TRBJ2-1, with TRBD2 identical over 12 bases. J was trimmed by 7 bases and V by 4 bases; bases with no gene match: 17. Looked up from germline, CDR1 is LGHDT and CDR2 is YNNKEL (reference sequence). The CDR3 has 19 amino acids.

V usage is TRBV7-2 and J usage is TRBJ1-1, with 7 positions matching TRBD1. With V trimmed by 4 bases and J by 0 bases, 5 bases remained unmatched. This CDR3 is built from 15 residues. Germline V gene lookup returns CDR1 SGHTA and CDR2 FQGNSA. Written as DNA, the CDR3 is TGTGCCAGCAGCTCAACCGGGACAGTGAACACTGAAGCTTTCTTT. It translates to CASSSTGTVNTEAFF. Drawing the rest from reference TRBV7-2 and TRBJ1-1, the complete variable domain is GAGVSQSPSNKVTEKGKDVELRCDPISGHTALYWYRQSLGQGLEFLIYFQGNSAPDKSGLPSDRFSAERTGGSVSTLTIQRTQQEDSAVYLCASSSTGTVNTEAFFGQGTRLTVV.

This rearrangement joins TRBV9 to TRBJ1-2; a possible D gene is TRBD1 (6 bases). V lost 6 bases, J lost 4 bases, and 22 bases lay in between. The CDR3 has 16 residues. The germline V gene encodes CDR1 SGDLS and CDR2 YYNGEE. The CDR3 DNA sequence: TGTGCCAGCACCGACGTTTTGACAGGCCAAGGCTATGGCTACACCTTC. Translated: CASTDVLTGQGYGYTF. Based on the CDR3 plus reference TRBV9 and TRBJ1-2, the full variable domain is DSGVTQTPKHLITATGQRVTLRCSPRSGDLSVYWYQQSLDQGLQFLIQYYNGEERAKGNILERFSAQQFPDLHSELNLSSLELGDSALYFCASTDVLTGQGYGYTFGSGTRLTVV.

V gene TRBV7-3 combines with J gene TRBJ2-5; D possibly corresponds to TRBD1 (5 bases). Trimming took off 5 bases at V and 1 base at J, with 11 bases between the two ends. Germline assignment: CDR1 SGHTA and CDR2 FQGTGA. The CDR3 sequence is 14 residues long. CDR3 nucleotides: TGTGCCAGCAGCCCCGGACACAGCCAAGAGACCCAGTACTTC. This sequence encodes CASSPGHSQETQYF.

The chain recombines TRBV9 with TRBJ2-1; D possibly corresponds to TRBD2 (5 bases). V shed 2 bases and J shed 10 bases, with 13 bases lying between them. CDR1 and CDR2 from the germline V gene are SGDLS and YYNGEE. The CDR3 runs to 13 residues. The CDR3 region is CASSVRDWMEQFF. The CDR3, as DNA: TGTGCCAGCAGCGTGAGGGATTGGATGGAGCAGTTCTTC. Based on the CDR3 plus reference TRBV9 and TRBJ2-1, the full variable domain is DSGVTQTPKHLITATGQRVTLRCSPRSGDLSVYWYQQSLDQGLQFLIQYYNGEERAKGNILERFSAQQFPDLHSELNLSSLELGDSALYFCASSVRDWMEQFFGPGTRLTVL.

The rearrangement uses TRBV6-2 or TRBV6-3 and TRBJ1-4, with no clear D. The CDR3 length is 14 residues. Looked up from germline, CDR1 is MNHEY and CDR2 is SVGEGT. Trimming removed 6 bases at V and 5 bases at J, with 13 bases between. The CDR3: CASSQTRPNEKLFF. CDR3 nucleotide sequence: TGTGCCAGCAGCCAGACACGACCCAATGAAAAACTGTTTTTT.

V gene TRBV3-1 (or the pseudogene TRBV3-2) combines with J gene TRBJ2-1, with TRBD2 matching 12 bases. Germline V CDR1 and CDR2: LGHDT, YNNKEL (reference sequence). V was pared by 3 bases and J by 8 bases, with 8 bases of the junction left unmatched. The CDR3 is made up of 16 amino acids. The CDR3 region is CASSHLLAGGRDEQFF. CDR3 sequence (DNA): TGTGCCAGCAGCCACCTACTAGCGGGAGGCCGAGATGAGCAGTTCTTC.

As concerns this clone: At one of its ends the junction is not consistent with the germline gene, which may arise from a read error. The rearrangement uses TRBV19 and TRBJ2-6; a weak D match, TRBD1 (6 bases). Germline lookup yields CDR1 LNHDA and CDR2 SQIVND (reference sequence). CDR3 length: 16 residues. This CDR3 is CASSIFTRAGANVLTF. Here the CDR3 DNA reads TGTGCCAGTAGTATATTCACCAGGGCAGGGGCCAACGTGCTGACTTTC.

The rearrangement links TRBV29-1 to TRBJ2-1; tentative D call: TRBD2 (6 bases). The CDR3 is 16 residues long. Trimming removed 1 base at V and 7 bases at J, with 20 bases between. Germline V gene sequence: CDR1 SQVTM, CDR2 ANQGSEA. The CDR3 spells CSVEVPLKGAGNEQFF. The CDR3 nucleotides read TGCAGCGTTGAAGTCCCCCTGAAGGGCGCGGGGAATGAGCAGTTCTTC.

The V call is TRBV24-1, the J call TRBJ2-1; 10 nucleotides align to TRBD2. The germline gives CDR1 KGHDR, CDR2 SFDVKD. This CDR3 contains 15 residues. Germline trimming cut 9 bases from V and 0 bases from J; bases unmatched to any gene: 4. CDR3 sequence (DNA): TGTGCCACCGAGCTAGCGGGAGTCTCCTACAATGAGCAGTTCTTC. This translates into CATELAGVSYNEQFF.